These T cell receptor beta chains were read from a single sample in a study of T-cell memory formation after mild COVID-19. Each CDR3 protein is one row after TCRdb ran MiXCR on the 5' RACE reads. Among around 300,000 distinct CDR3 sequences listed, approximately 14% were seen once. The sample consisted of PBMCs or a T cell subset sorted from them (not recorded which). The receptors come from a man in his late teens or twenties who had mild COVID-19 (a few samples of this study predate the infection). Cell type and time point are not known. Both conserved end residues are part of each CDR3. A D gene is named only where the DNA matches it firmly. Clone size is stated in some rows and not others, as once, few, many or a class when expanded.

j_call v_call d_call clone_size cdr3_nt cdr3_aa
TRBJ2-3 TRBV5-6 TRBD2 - TGTGCCAGCAGCTTACCACTAGCGTCATACACAGATACGCAGTATTTT CASSLPLASYTDTQYF
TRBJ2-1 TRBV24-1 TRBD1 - TGTGCCACCAGCCGATCCCGGGACAGTAACAATGAGCAGTTCTTC CATSRSRDSNNEQFF
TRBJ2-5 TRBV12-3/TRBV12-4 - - TGTGCCAGCACCCTACGGACGGAAGAGACCCAGTACTTC CASTLRTEETQYF
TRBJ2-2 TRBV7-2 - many TGTGCCAGCAGCTTAGTCCTCAGCGGGGAGCTGTTTTTT CASSLVLSGELFF
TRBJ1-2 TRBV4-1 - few TGCGCCAGCAGCCAGCTGACACCTTTCTATGGCTACACCTTC CASSQLTPFYGYTF
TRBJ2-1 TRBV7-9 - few TGTGCCAGCAGCTTCGAACAGGTCTTTTTCGAGCAGTTCTTC CASSFEQVFFEQFF
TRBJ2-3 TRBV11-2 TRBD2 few TGTGCCAGCAGCAGTAGCGGGGGGGATGGTACAGATACGCAGTATTTT CASSSSGGDGTDTQYF
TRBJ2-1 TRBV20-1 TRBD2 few TGCAGTGCTAGAAACCCCGGGACTAGCGGGGTCAATGAGCAGTTCTTC CSARNPGTSGVNEQFF
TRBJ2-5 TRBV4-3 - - TGCGCCAGCAGCCTAGTCCCAGTCTGGGGCGGGCAAGAGACCCAGTACTTC CASSLVPVWGGQETQYF
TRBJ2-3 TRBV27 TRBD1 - TGTGCCAGCAGTAGAGACAGGGGTGTCACAGATACGCAGTATTTT CASSRDRGVTDTQYF
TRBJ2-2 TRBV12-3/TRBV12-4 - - TGTGCCAGCAGCCGCAGGGGTAGCAACACCGGGGAGCTGTTTTTT CASSRRGSNTGELFF
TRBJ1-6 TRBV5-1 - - TGCGCCAGCAGACATACTGACGGAGATTCACCCCTCCACTTT CASRHTDGDSPLHF
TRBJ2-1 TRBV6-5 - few TGTGCCAGCAGTTACTCTTCAAGGAGCTCCTACAATGAGCAGTTCTTC CASSYSSRSSYNEQFF
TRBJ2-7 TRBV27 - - TGTGCCAGCAGGAGAGGGGTAGGCTCCTACGAGCAGTACTTC CASRRGVGSYEQYF
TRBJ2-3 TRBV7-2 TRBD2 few TGTGCCAGCACCCAAGGGGCAGCGGGGGGGGATACGCAGTATTTT CASTQGAAGGDTQYF
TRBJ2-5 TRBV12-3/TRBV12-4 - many TGTGCCAGCAGGGACACCTTGGGGGAGACCCAGTACTTC CASRDTLGETQYF
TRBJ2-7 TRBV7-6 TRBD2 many TGTGCCAGCAGCGGCGGGAGGACCTGGGACGAGCAGTACTTC CASSGGRTWDEQYF
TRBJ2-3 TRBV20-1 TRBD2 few TGCAGTGCCCATGGGACTAGCGGGGGCGATACGCAGTATTTT CSAHGTSGGDTQYF
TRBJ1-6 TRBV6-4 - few TGTGCCAGCAGATTGACAGAGTATAATTCACCCCTCCACTTT CASRLTEYNSPLHF
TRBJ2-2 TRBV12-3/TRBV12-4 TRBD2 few TGTGCCAGCAGACCACTAGCGGGAGATACCGGGGAGCTGTTTTTT CASRPLAGDTGELFF
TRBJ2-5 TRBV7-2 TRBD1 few TGTGCCAGCAGCTCCCGACAGGGGATAGAGACCCAGTACTTC CASSSRQGIETQYF
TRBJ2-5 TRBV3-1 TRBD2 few TGTGCCAGCAGTTACGGACTAGCGGACCAAGAGACCCAGTACTTC CASSYGLADQETQYF
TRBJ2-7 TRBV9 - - TGTGCCAGCAGCGCGACACAGGGAACCGAGCAGTACTTC CASSATQGTEQYF
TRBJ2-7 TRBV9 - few TGTGCCAGCAGCGTAGAAGCGCAGGGGCACAACTACGAGCAGTACTTC CASSVEAQGHNYEQYF
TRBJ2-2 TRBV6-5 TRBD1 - TGTGCCAGCAGTCCAGGACAGGGCTGGGGGGAGCTGTTTTTT CASSPGQGWGELFF
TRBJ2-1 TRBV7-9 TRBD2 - TGTGCCAGCAGCCAACTAGCGGGGGGCACGAGCTCCTACAATGAGCAGTTCTTC CASSQLAGGTSSYNEQFF
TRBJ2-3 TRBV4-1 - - TGCGCCAGCAGCCAAGTCGGACTACAAGATACGCAGTATTTT CASSQVGLQDTQYF
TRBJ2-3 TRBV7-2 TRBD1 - TGTGCCAGCAGCTTAGCGGGAAGGGGGCTTACAGATACGCAGTATTTT CASSLAGRGLTDTQYF
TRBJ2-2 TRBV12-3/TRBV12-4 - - TGTGCCAGCAGTTTCCATACCGGGGAGCTGTTTTTT CASSFHTGELFF
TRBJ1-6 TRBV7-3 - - TGTGCCAGCAGCTTAAGTCAGGGACGGTCACCCCTCCACTTT CASSLSQGRSPLHF
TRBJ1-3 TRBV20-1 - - TGCAGTGCTAGATCCATCTCTGGAAACACCATATATTTT CSARSISGNTIYF
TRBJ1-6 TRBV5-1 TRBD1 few TGCGCCAGCAGCCCGGACAGGGTGGCCTATAATTCACCCCTCCACTTT CASSPDRVAYNSPLHF
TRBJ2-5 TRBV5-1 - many TGTGCCAGCAGTTTAAACAGTCAAGAGACCCAGTACTTC CASSLNSQETQYF
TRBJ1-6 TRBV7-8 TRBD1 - TGTGCCAGCAGCTCGGACAGGCCCAGGTCACCCCTCCACTTT CASSSDRPRSPLHF
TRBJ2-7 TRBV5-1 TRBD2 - TGCGCCAGCAGCAGTCAACTAGCGGGATCCTACGAGCAGTACTTC CASSSQLAGSYEQYF
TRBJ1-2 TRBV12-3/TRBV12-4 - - TGTGCCAGCAGTTTAGGTGAATCCTTGTATGGCTACACCTTC CASSLGESLYGYTF
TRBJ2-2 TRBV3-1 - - TGTGCCAGCAGCCACCCCTGGGCCGGGGAGCTGTTTTTT CASSHPWAGELFF
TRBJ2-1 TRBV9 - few TGTGCCAGCAGCGTAGTGGGGGGCCAGGAGAATGAGCAGTTCTTC CASSVVGGQENEQFF
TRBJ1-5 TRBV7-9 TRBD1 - TGTGCCAGCAGCTCGACAGGGCTCCTTCAGCCCCAGCATTTT CASSSTGLLQPQHF
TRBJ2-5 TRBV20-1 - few TGCAGTGCTGCTAGGCAAGTCGAGACCCAGTACTTC CSAARQVETQYF
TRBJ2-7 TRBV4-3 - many TGCGCCAGCAGCCAGGTACCGGGACCCACGATCTACGAGCAGTACTTC CASSQVPGPTIYEQYF
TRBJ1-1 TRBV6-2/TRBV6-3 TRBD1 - TGTGCCAGCGGAGACGCAGGGGGAGGAAACACTGAAGCTTTCTTT CASGDAGGGNTEAFF
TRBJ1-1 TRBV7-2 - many TGTGCCAGCAGCTTTAGGAGGGAATCTGAAGCTTTCTTT CASSFRRESEAFF
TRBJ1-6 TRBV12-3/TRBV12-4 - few TGTGCCAGCAGTCTTGGGACTGCCGTCGGCGGGGGTTCACCCCTCCACTTT CASSLGTAVGGGSPLHF
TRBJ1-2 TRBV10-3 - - TGTGCCATCAGTGAACAAGGGTTCTTCGCGGGCTACACCTTC CAISEQGFFAGYTF
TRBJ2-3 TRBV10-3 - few TGTGCCACCCAGTCTGAAGCAGATACGCAGTATTTT CATQSEADTQYF
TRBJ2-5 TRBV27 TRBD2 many TGTGCCAGCAGTTATCTAGCGGGGGGACAAGAGACCCAGTACTTC CASSYLAGGQETQYF
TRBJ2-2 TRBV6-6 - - TGTGCCAGCAGTCGCGAGTACAGGTTAAACACCGGGGAGCTGTTTTTT CASSREYRLNTGELFF
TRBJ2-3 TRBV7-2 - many TGTGCCAGCAGCTTAGCGCCGTGGGGCAGCACAGATACGCAGTATTTT CASSLAPWGSTDTQYF
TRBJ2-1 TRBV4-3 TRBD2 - TGCGCCAGCAGCCAAGATCTAGGACTAGCGGTTAGTCGGCACAATGAGCAGTTCTTC CASSQDLGLAVSRHNEQFF
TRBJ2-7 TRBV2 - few TGTGCCAGCAGTGGGGGAGATCCGGACCAGGCCTACGAGCAGTACTTC CASSGGDPDQAYEQYF
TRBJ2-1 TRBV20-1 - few TGCAGAGGCTTAAGGGCGGACGGGGGTTACAATGAGCAGTTCTTC CRGLRADGGYNEQFF